The source of this T cell receptor (beta chain) is a study of T cell changes during pregnancy in multiple sclerosis. The table came from immunoSEQ multiplex PCR; TCRdb's copy has only in-frame clones and leaves some out. In the table there are tens of thousands of clones, around 93% of which are singletons. V shed 8 bases and J shed 0 bases, with 12 bases lying between them. CDR1 and CDR2 (germline): SQVTM, ANQGSEA. This CDR3 has 13 amino acids. The clonotype originates from a female donor in good health, enrolled as a control in a pregnancy study. The material sequenced was peripheral blood, taken in the second trimester of pregnancy. The chain links TRBV29-1 to TRBJ2-3, with D possibly matching TRBD1 (5 bases). The CDR3 nucleotides read TGCAGCTTCAGACAGAGTAGCACAGATACGCAGTATTTT. Its protein is CSFRQSSTDTQYF.